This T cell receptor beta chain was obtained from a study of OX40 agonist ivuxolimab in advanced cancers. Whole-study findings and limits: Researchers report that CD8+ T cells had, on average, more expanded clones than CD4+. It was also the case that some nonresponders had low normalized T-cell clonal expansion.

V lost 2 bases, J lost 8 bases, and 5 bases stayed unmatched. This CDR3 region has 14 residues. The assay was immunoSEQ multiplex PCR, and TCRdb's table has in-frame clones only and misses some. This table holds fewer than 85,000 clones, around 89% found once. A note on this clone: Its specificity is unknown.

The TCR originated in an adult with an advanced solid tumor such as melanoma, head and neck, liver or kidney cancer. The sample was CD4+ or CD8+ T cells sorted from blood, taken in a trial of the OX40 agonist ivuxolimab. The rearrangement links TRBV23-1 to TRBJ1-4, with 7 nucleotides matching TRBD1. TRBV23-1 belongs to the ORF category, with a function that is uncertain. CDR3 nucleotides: TGCGCCAGCAGTCAAAGGGGGCGCGGGGAAAAACTGTTTTTT. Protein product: CASSQRGRGEKLFF.